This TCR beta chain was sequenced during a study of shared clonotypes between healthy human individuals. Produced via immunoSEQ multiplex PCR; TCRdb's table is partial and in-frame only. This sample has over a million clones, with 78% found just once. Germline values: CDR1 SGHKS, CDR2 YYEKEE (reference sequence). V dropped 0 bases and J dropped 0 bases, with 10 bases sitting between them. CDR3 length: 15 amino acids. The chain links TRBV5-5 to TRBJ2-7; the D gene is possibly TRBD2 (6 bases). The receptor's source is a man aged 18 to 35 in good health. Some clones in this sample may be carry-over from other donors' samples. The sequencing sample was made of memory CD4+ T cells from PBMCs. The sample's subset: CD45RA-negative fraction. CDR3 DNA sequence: TGTGCCAGCAGCTTGGCCCTCGGGAGCTCCTACGAGCAGTACTTC. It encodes CASSLALGSSYEQYF.